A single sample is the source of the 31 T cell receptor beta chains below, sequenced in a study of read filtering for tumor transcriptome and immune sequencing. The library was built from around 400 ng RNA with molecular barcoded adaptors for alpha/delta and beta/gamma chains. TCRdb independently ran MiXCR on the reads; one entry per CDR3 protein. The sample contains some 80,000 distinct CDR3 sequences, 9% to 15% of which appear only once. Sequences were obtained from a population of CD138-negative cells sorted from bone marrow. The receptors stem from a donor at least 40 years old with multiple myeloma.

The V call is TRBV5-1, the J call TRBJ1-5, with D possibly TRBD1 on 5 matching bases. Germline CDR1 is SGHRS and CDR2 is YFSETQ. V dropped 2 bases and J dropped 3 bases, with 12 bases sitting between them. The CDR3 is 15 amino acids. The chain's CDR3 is CASSFAGADNQPQHF. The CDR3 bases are TGCGCCAGCAGCTTCGCTGGGGCCGACAATCAGCCCCAGCATTTT.

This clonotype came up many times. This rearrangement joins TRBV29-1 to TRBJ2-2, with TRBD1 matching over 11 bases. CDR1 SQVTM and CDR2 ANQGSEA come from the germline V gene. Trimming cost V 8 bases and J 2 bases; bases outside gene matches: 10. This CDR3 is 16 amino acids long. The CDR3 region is CSNLDRGLVNTGELFF. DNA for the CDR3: TGCAGCAACCTGGACAGGGGGCTGGTTAACACCGGGGAGCTGTTTTTT.

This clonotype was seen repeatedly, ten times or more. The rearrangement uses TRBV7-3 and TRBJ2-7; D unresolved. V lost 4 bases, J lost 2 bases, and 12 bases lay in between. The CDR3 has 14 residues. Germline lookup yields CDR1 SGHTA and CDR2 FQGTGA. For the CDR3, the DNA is TGTGCCAGCAGCTACGGATGGAGTACCTACGAGCAGTACTTC. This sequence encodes CASSYGWSTYEQYF. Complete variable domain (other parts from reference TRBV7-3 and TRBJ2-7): GAGVSQTPSNKVTEKGKYVELRCDPISGHTALYWYRQSLGQGPEFLIYFQGTGAADDSGLPNDRFFAVRPEGSVSTLKIQRTERGDSAVYLCASSYGWSTYEQYFGPGTRLTVT.

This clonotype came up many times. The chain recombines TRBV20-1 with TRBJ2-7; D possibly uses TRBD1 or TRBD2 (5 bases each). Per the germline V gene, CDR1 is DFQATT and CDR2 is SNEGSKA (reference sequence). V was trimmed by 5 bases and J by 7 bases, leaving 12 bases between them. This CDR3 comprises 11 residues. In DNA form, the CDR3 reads TGCAGTGCTGGGGACCCGGGGGAGCAGTACTTC. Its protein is CSAGDPGEQYF.

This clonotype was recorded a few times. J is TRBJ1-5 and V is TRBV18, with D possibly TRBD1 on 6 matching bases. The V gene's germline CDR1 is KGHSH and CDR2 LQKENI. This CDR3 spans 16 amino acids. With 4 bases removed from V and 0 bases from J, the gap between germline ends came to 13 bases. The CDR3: CASSRGHKNSNQPQHF. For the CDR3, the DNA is TGTGCCAGCTCACGGGGACACAAGAATAGCAATCAGCCCCAGCATTTT.

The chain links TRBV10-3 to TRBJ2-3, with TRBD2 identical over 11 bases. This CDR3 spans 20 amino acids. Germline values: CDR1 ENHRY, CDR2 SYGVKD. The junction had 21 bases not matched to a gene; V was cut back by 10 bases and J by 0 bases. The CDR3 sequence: CATTSGTGTSGLSSTDTQYF. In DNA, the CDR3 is TGTGCCACAACCTCGGGTACCGGGACTAGCGGCCTATCTAGCACAGATACGCAGTATTTT.

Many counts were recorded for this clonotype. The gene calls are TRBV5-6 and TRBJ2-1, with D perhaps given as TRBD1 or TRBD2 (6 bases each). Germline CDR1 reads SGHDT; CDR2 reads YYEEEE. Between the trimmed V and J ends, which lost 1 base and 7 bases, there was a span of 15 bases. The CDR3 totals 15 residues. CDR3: CASSLSGGQGNEQFF. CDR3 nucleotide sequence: TGTGCCAGCAGCTTGTCCGGGGGCCAAGGGAATGAGCAGTTCTTC.

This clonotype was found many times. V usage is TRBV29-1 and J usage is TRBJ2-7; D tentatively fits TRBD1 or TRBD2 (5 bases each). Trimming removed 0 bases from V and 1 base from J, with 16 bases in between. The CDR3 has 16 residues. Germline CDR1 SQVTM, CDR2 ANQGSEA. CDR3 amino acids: CSVEDRGSKGSYEQYF. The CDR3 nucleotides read TGCAGCGTTGAAGATCGTGGGAGTAAGGGGTCCTACGAGCAGTACTTC.

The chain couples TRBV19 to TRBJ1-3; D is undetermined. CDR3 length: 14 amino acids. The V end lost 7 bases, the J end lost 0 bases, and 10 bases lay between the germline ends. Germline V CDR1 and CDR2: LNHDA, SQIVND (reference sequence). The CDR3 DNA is TGTGCCAGTAATCCGCTAACCTCTGGAAACACCATATATTTT. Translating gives CASNPLTSGNTIYF.

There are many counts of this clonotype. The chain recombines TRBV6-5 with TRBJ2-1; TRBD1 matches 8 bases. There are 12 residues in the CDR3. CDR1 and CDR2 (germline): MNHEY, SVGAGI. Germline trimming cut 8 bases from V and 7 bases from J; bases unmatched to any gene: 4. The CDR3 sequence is CASGQGWNEQFF. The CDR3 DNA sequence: TGTGCCAGCGGACAGGGTTGGAATGAGCAGTTCTTC.

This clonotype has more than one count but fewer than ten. CDR3 nucleotide sequence: TGTGCCACCAGCAAGGGACCGATGAACACTGAAGCTTTCTTT. Translating gives CATSKGPMNTEAFF. The chain has TRBV15 and TRBJ1-1; maybe TRBD1 (5 bases). Looked up from germline, CDR1 is LNHNV and CDR2 is YYDKDF (reference sequence). The CDR3 totals 14 residues. The V end was cut by 4 bases, the J end by 0 bases, with 9 bases between.

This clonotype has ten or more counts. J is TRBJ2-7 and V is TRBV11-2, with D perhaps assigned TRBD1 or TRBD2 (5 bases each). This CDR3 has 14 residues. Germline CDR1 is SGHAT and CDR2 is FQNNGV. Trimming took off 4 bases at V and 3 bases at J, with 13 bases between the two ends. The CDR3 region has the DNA TGTGCCAGCAGCTCCGGGACCCTTCACTACGAGCAGTACTTC. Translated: CASSSGTLHYEQYF.

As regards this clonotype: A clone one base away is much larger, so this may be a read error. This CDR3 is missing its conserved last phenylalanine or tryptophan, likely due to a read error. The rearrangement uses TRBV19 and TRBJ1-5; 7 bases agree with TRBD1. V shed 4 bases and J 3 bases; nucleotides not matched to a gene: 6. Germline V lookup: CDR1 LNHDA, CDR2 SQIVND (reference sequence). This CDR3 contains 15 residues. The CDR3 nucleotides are TGTGCCAGTAGTACGGGGGGACAGAACAATCAGCCCCAGCATTCT. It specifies CASSTGGQNNQPQHS.

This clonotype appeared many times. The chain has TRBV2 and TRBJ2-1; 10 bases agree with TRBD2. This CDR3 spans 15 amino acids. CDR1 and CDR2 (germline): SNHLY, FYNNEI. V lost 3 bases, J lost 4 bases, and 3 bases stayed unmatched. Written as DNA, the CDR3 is TGTGCCAGCAGTGAGGGACTAGCGCTGTACAATGAGCAGTTCTTC. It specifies CASSEGLALYNEQFF.

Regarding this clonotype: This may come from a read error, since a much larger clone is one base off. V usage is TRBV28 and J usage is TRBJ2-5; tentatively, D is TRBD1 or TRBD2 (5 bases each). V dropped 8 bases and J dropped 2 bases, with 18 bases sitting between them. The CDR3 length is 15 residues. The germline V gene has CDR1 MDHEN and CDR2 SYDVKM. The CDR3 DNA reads TGTGCCAGCGGCGGGCAGGGAGCAACACAAGAGACCCAGTACTTC. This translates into CASGGQGATQETQYF.

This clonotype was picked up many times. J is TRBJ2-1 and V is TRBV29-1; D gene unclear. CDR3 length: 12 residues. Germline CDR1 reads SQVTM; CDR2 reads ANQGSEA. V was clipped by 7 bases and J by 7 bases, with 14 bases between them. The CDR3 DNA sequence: TGCAGCGCCTTGGTCTACCGAAATGAGCAGTTCTTC. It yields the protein CSALVYRNEQFF.

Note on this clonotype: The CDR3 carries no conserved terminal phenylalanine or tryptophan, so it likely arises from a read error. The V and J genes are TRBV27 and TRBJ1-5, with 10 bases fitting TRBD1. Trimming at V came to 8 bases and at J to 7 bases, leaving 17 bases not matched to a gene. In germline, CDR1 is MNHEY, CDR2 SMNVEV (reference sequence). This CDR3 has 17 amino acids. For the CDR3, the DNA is TGTGCCAGCGGGGACCTTCGGACAGGGGGAACGGCCCAGCCCCAGCATTCT. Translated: CASGDLRTGGTAQPQHS.

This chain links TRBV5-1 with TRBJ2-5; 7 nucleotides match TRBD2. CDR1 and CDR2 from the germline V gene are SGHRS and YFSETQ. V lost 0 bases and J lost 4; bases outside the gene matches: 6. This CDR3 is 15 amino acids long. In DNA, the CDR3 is TGCGCCAGCAGCTTGGGCGGGAGTAGAGGAGAGACCCAGTACTTC. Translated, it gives CASSLGGSRGETQYF. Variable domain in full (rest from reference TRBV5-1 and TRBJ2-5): KAGVTQTPRYLIKTRGQQVTLSCSPISGHRSVSWYQQTPGQGLQFLFEYFSETQRNKGNFPGRFSGRQFSNSRSEMNVSTLELGDSALYLCASSLGGSRGETQYFGPGTRLLVL.

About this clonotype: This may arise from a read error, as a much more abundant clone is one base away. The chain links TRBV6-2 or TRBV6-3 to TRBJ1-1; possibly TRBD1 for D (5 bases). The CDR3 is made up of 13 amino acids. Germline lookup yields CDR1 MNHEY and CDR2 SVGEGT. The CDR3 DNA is TGTGCCAGCGTTATGAGGGGAGGGACTGAAGCTTACTTT. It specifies CASVMRGGTEAYF.

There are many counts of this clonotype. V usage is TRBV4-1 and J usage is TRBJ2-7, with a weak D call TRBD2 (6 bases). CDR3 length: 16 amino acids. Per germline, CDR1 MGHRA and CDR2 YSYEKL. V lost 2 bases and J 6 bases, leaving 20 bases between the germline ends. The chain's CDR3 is CASSQPEGGVKSEQYF. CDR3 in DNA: TGCGCCAGCAGCCAACCGGAAGGAGGGGTAAAGAGCGAGCAGTACTTC.

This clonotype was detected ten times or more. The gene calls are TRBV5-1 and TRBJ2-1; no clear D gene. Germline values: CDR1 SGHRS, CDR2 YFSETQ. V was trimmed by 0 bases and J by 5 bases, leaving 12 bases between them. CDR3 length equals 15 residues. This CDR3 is CASSLERSWNNEQFF. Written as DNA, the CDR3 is TGCGCCAGCAGCTTGGAGAGAAGTTGGAACAATGAGCAGTTCTTC.

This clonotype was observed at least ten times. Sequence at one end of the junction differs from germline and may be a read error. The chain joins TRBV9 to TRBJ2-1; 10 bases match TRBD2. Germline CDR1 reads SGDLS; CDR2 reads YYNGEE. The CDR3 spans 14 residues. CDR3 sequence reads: CVSSPGLANNEQFF. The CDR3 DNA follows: TGTGTCAGCAGCCCGGGACTAGCGAACAATGAGCAGTTCTTC.

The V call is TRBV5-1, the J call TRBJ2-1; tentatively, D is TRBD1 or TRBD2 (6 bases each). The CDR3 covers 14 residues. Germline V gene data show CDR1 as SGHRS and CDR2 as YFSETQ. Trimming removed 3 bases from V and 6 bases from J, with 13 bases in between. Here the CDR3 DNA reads TGCGCCAGCAGCTCGGGGGCAGGCTCCAATGAGCAGTTCTTC. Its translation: CASSSGAGSNEQFF.

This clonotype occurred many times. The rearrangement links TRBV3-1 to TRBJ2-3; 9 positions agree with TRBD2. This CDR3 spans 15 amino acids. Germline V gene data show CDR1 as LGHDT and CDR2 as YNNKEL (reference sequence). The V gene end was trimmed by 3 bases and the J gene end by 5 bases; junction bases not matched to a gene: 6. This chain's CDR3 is CASSQRTSEKDTQYF. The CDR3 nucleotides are TGTGCCAGCAGCCAGCGGACTAGCGAGAAAGATACGCAGTATTTT.

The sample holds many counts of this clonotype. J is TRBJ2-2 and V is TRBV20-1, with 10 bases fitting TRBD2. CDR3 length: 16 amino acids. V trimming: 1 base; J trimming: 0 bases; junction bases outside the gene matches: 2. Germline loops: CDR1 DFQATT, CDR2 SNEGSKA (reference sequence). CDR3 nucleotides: TGCAGTGCTAGAGGTCTAGCGGGGGCGAACACCGGGGAGCTGTTTTTT. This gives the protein CSARGLAGANTGELFF.

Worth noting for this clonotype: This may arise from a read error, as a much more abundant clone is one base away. In DNA, the CDR3 is TGTGCCAGCAGCTTAGTCCCATTGGATGAGCAGCTCTTC. It codes for CASSLVPLDEQLF. The V and J genes are TRBV7-9 and TRBJ2-1, with D uncertain. This CDR3 contains 13 residues. Looked up from germline, CDR1 is SEHNR and CDR2 is FQNEAQ (reference sequence).

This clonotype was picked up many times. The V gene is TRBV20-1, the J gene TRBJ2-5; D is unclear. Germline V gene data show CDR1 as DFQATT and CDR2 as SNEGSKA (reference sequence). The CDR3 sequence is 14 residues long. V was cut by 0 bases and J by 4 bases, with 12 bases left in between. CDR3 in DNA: TGCAGTGCTAGAGATCATAGGTTACGAGAGACCCAGTACTTC. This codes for CSARDHRLRETQYF.

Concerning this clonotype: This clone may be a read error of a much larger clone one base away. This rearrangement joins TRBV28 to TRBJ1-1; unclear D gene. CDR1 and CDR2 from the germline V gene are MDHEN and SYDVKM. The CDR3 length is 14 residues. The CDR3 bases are TGTGCCAGCAGTCTCCCGACTAAGAACACTGAAGCTCTCTTT. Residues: CASSLPTKNTEALF.

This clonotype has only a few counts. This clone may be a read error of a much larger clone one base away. CDR3 sequence: CASSFGTGGIEQFF. DNA of the CDR3: TGTGCCAGCAGTTTTGGGACAGGGGGTATTGAGCAGTTCTTC. The chain combines TRBV12-3 or TRBV12-4 with TRBJ2-1, with 11 positions matching TRBD1. The CDR3 runs to 14 residues. Trimming cost V 3 bases and J 9 bases; bases outside gene matches: 4.

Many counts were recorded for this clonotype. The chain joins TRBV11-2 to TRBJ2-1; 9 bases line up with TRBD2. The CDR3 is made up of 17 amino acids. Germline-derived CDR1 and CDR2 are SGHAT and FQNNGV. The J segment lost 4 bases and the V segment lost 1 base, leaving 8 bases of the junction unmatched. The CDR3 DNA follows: TGTGCCAGCAGCTTAGGTGGACTAGCGAGCTTATACAATGAGCAGTTCTTC. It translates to CASSLGGLASLYNEQFF.

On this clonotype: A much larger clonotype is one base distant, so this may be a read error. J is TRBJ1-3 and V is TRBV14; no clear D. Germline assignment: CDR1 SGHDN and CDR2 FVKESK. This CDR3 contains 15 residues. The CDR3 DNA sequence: TGTGCCGGCAGCCCCCTGGGGAACTCTGGAAACACCATATATTTT. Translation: CAGSPLGNSGNTIYF.